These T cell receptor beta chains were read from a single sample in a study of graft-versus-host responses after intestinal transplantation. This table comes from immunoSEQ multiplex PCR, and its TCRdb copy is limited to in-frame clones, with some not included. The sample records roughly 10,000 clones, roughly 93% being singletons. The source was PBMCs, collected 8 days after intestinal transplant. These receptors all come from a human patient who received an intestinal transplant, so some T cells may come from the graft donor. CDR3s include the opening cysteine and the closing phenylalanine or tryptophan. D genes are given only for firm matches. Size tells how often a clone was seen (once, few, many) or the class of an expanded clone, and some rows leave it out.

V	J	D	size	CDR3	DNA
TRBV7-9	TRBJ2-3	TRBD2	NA	CASSLNSGGTDTQYF	TGTGCCAGCAGCTTAAACAGCGGGGGCACAGATACGCAGTATTTT
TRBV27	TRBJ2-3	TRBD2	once	CASSLFGRRTDTQYF	TGTGCCAGCAGTTTATTCGGGAGGAGAACAGATACGCAGTATTTT
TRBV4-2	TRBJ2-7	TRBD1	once	CASSQVYRGSYEQYF	TGTGCCAGCAGCCAAGTATACAGGGGGAGCTACGAGCAGTACTTC
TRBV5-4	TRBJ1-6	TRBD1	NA	CASSWGTAENSPLHF	TGTGCCAGCAGCTGGGGGACAGCGGAAAATTCACCCCTCCACTTT
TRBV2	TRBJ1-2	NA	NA	CASSEWGRESYGYTF	TGTGCCAGCAGTGAATGGGGCAGGGAATCCTATGGCTACACCTTC
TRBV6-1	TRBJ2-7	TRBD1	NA	CASTDRAHEQYF	TGTGCCAGCACGGACAGGGCCCACGAGCAGTACTTC
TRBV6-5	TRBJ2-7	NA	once	CATYLAPHEQYF	TGTGCCACCTATCTTGCCCCCCACGAGCAGTACTTC
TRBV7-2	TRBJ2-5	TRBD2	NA	CASSLDFGAGGLETQYF	TGTGCCAGCAGCTTAGATTTCGGGGCGGGGGGCCTGGAGACCCAGTACTTC
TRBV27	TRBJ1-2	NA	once	CASRKADTLRNYGYTF	TGTGCCAGCCGAAAAGCTGACACCCTAAGAAACTATGGCTACACCTTC
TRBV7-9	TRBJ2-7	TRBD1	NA	CASSRGSGTDYEQYF	TGTGCCAGCAGCCGAGGGTCCGGGACAGACTACGAGCAGTACTTC
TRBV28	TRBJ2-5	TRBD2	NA	CASSFSGLPSQETQYF	TGTGCCAGCAGTTTTTCGGGACTACCGTCTCAAGAGACCCAGTACTTC
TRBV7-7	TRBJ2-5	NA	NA	CASSGSSEGGQETQYF	TGTGCCAGCAGCGGATCCTCGGAAGGGGGCCAAGAGACCCAGTACTTC
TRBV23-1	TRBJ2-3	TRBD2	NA	CASSQETGADGPGLAASTDTQYF	TGCGCCAGCAGTCAAGAAACAGGGGCGGATGGGCCGGGACTAGCGGCTAGCACAGATACGCAGTATTTT
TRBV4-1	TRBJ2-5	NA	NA	CASSPSSGLSFSETQYF	TGCGCCAGCAGCCCGTCGTCGGGTCTCTCGTTTTCGGAGACCCAGTACTTC
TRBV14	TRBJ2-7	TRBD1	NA	CASSPTGGHEQYF	TGTGCCAGCAGCCCGACAGGGGGCCACGAGCAGTACTTC
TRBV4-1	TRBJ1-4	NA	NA	CASSQVSGPVGKLFF	TGCGCCAGCAGCCAAGTTTCCGGGCCGGTAGGAAAACTGTTTTTT
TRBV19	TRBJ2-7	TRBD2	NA	CASSPGTSGYEQYF	TGTGCCAGTAGTCCCGGGACTAGCGGCTACGAGCAGTACTTC
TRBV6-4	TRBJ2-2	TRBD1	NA	CASSDSGDSNTGELFF	TGTGCCAGCAGTGACTCGGGGGACAGCAACACCGGGGAGCTGTTTTTT
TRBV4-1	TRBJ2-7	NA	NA	CASSQESYEQYF	TGCGCCAGCAGCCAAGAAAGCTACGAGCAGTACTTC
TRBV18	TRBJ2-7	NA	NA	CASSPPGAYEQYF	TGTGCCAGCTCACCACCAGGGGCGTACGAGCAGTACTTC
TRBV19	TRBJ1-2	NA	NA	CASSFGGAGYGYTF	TGTGCCAGTAGTTTCGGGGGCGCAGGCTATGGCTACACCTTC
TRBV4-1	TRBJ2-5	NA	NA	CASSLFLSETQYF	TGCGCCAGCAGCCTATTCCTTTCAGAGACCCAGTACTTC
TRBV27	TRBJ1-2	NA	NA	CASSFNPNYGYTF	TGTGCCAGCAGTTTTAACCCTAACTATGGCTACACCTTC
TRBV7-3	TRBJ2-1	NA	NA	CASSLTPAVANEQFF	TGTGCCAGCAGCTTAACCCCCGCCGTGGCCAATGAGCAGTTCTTC
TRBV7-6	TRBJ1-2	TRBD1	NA	CASSFGDRGPLSYGYTF	TGTGCCAGCAGCTTCGGGGACAGGGGGCCGTTAAGCTATGGCTACACCTTC
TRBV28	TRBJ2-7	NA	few	CASSLLTGDEQYF	TGTGCCAGCAGTTTACTAACGGGCGACGAGCAGTACTTC
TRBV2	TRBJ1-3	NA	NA	CASRTQVSSGNTIYF	TGTGCCAGCAGAACACAGGTTAGCTCTGGAAACACCATATATTTT
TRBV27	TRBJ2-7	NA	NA	CASRETIPSSEQYF	TGTGCCAGCAGGGAGACTATCCCTAGCAGCGAGCAGTACTTC
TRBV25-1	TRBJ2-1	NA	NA	CASSEFMGTGAEQFF	TGTGCCAGCAGTGAATTTATGGGAACCGGGGCTGAGCAGTTCTTC
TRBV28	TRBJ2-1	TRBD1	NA	CASSLLDRVRDEQFF	TGTGCCAGCAGTTTACTGGACAGGGTACGGGATGAGCAGTTCTTC
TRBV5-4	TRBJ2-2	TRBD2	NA	CASSLDGGAGTGELFF	TGTGCCAGCAGCTTGGACGGGGGGGCGGGCACCGGGGAGCTGTTTTTT
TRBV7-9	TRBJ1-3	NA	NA	CASSSVAGNTIYF	TGTGCCAGCAGCTCCGTGGCGGGAAACACCATATATTTT
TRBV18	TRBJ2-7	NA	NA	CASSPDPPGSLHEQYF	TGTGCCAGCTCACCAGACCCCCCGGGGTCCCTCCACGAGCAGTACTTC
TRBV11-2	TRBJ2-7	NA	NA	CASTEWREVNYEQYF	TGTGCCAGCACCGAGTGGAGGGAGGTAAACTACGAGCAGTACTTC
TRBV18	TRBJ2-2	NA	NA	CASSPGSGELFF	TGTGCCAGCTCACCCGGTTCCGGGGAGCTGTTTTTT
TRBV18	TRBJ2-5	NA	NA	CASSPPGLETQYF	TGTGCCAGCTCACCGCCCGGACTAGAGACCCAGTACTTC
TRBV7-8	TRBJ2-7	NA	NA	CASSPGTRAHNEQYF	TGTGCCAGCAGCCCCGGGACAAGGGCACACAACGAGCAGTACTTC
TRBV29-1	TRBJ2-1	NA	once	CSVEGFRQFGSYNEQFF	TGCAGCGTCGAAGGGTTCCGGCAGTTTGGCTCCTACAATGAGCAGTTCTTC
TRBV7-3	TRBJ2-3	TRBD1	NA	CASSLLGGETDTQYF	TGTGCCAGCAGCTTATTAGGGGGCGAGACAGATACGCAGTATTTT
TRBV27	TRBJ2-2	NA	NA	CASGTSLTGELFF	TGTGCCAGCGGGACTTCCCTCACCGGGGAGCTGTTTTTT
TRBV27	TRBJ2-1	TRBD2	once	CASSSHRTSGGNEQFF	TGTGCCAGCAGTTCGCACAGGACTAGCGGGGGCAATGAGCAGTTCTTC
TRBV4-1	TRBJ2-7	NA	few	CASSPHLLYEQYF	TGCGCCAGCAGCCCTCATTTGCTCTACGAGCAGTACTTC
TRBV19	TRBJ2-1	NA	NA	CASSASVYEQFF	TGTGCCAGTAGTGCCTCAGTCTATGAGCAGTTCTTC
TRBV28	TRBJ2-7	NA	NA	CASSSESWYEQYF	TGTGCCAGCAGTTCCGAGAGCTGGTACGAGCAGTACTTC
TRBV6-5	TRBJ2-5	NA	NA	CASSYLETQYF	TGTGCCAGCAGTTACTTGGAGACCCAGTACTTC